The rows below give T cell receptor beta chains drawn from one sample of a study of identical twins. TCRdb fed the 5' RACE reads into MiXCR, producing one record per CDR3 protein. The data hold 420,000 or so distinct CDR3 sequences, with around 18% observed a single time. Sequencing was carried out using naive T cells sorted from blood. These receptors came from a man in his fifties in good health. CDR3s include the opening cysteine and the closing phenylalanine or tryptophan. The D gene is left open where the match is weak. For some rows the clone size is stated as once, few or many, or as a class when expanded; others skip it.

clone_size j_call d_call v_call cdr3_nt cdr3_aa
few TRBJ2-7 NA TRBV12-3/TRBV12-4 TGTGCCAGCAGTTTGAGGGCTACCTACGAGCAGTACTTC CASSLRATYEQYF
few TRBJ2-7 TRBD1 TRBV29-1 TGCAGCGTTGAAACAGGGGTACGATACGAGCAGTACTTC CSVETGVRYEQYF
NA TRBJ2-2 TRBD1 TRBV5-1 TGCGCCAGTACCGACAGGGTTCCTAACACCGGGGAGCTGTTTTTT CASTDRVPNTGELFF
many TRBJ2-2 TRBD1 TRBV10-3 TGTGCCACGCTAGGACAGGGGGCGACCGGGGAGCTGTTTTTT CATLGQGATGELFF
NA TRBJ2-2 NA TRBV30 TGTGCCTGGACGGCGACCGGGGAGCTGTTTTTT CAWTATGELFF
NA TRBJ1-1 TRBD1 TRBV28 TGTGCCAGCAGCTTGACAGGGGCCTCCACTGAAGCTTTCTTT CASSLTGASTEAFF
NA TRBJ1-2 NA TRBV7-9 TGTGCCAGCAGCCAGGCTGGTCGGGGCGTTAACTATGGCTACACCTTC CASSQAGRGVNYGYTF
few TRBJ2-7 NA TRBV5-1 TGCGCCAGCAGCTTGGCCCTAGGACCGATTTACGAGCAGTACTTC CASSLALGPIYEQYF
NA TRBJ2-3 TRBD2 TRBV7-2 TGTGCCAGCAGCTCCAGCGGGGGGTACACAGATACGCAGTATTTT CASSSSGGYTDTQYF
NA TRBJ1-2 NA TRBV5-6 TGTGCCAGCAGTTCTCGTCCCAGGGTATCTAACTATGGCTACACCTTC CASSSRPRVSNYGYTF
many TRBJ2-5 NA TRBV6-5 TGTGCCAGCAGTTGGGGCCTCCAAGAGACCCAGTACTTC CASSWGLQETQYF
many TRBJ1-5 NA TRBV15 TGTGCCACCAGCAGAGATGTCAATCAGCCCCAGCATTTT CATSRDVNQPQHF
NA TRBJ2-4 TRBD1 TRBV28 TGTGCCAGCAGCTCAGGGGGCCTGACCAAAAACATTCAGTACTTC CASSSGGLTKNIQYF
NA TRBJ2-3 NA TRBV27 TGTGCCAGCAGTTTTGTTGGTGCGTTTGGAAGCACAGATACGCAGTATTTT CASSFVGAFGSTDTQYF
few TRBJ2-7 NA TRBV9 TGTGCCAGCAGCTTACAGGGCGGGGGTGAGCAGTACTTC CASSLQGGGEQYF
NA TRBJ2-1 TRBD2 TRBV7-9 TGTGCCAGCAGCTTCCAAGGACTAGCGGGAAGTGAGCAGTTCTTC CASSFQGLAGSEQFF
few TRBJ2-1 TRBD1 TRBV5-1 TGCGCCAGCAGCTCCGGGACAGAAACCTACAATGAGCAGTTCTTC CASSSGTETYNEQFF
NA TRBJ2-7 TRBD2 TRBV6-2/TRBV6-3 TGTGCCAGCAGTTATGGGCTAGCGGGGGCCTACGAGCAGTACTTC CASSYGLAGAYEQYF
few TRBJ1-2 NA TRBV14 TGTGCCAGCAGCCCCAAGCTAATGGAAAGCTATGGCTACACCTTC CASSPKLMESYGYTF
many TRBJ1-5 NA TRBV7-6 TGTGCCAGCAGCTTAGCCTCGTATCAGCCCCAGCATTTT CASSLASYQPQHF
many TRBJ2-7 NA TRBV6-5 TGTGCCAGCAGTTACTCTTTCAAGAGCTCCTACGAGCAGTACTTC CASSYSFKSSYEQYF
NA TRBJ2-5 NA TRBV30 TGTGCCTGGAGAAGACGGATACAAGAGACCCAGTACTTC CAWRRRIQETQYF
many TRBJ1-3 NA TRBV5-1 TGCGCCAGCAGCTTGGACGCGGCCAGCTCTGGAAACACCATATATTTT CASSLDAASSGNTIYF
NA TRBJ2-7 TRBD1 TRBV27 TGTGCCAGCAGTTTATCGACAGGGGGCGGCGAGCAGTACTTC CASSLSTGGGEQYF
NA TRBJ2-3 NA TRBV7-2 TGTGCCAGCAGCTTGGGTGGATTTTATCGGACAGATACGCAGTATTTT CASSLGGFYRTDTQYF
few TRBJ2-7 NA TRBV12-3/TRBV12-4 TGTGCCAGCAGTAGTTGGGGGTACGAGCAGTACTTC CASSSWGYEQYF
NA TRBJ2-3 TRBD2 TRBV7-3 TGTGCCAGCAGCTTGGGTCTGCGGGAGGGCAGCACAGATACGCAGTATTTT CASSLGLREGSTDTQYF
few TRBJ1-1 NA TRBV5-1 TGCGCCAGCAGCTTGGCCCAGGGGCGCGGGACCACTGAAGCTTTCTTT CASSLAQGRGTTEAFF
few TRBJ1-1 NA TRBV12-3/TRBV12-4 TGTGCCAGCGGCGGGGTGACGGTGAACACTGAAGCTTTCTTT CASGGVTVNTEAFF
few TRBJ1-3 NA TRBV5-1 TGCGCCAGCAGCCCGGGGGGGAGCTCTGGAAACACCATATATTTT CASSPGGSSGNTIYF
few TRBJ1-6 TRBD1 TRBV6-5 TGTGCCAGCAGTTATCGGACAGGGGGTTCACCCCTCCACTTT CASSYRTGGSPLHF